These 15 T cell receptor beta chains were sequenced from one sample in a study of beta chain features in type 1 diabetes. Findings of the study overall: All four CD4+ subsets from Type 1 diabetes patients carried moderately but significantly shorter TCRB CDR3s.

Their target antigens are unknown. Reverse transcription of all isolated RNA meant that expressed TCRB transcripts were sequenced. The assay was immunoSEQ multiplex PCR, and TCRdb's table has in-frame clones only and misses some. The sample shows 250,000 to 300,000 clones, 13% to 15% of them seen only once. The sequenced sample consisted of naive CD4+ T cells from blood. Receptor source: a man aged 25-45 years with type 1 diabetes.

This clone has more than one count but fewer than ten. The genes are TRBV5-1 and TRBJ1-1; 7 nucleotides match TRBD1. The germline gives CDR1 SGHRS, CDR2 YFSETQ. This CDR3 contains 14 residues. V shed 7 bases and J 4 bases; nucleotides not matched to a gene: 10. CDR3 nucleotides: TGCGCCAGCCTGATAGGGACAGATAGCACTGAAGCTTTCTTT. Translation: CASLIGTDSTEAFF.

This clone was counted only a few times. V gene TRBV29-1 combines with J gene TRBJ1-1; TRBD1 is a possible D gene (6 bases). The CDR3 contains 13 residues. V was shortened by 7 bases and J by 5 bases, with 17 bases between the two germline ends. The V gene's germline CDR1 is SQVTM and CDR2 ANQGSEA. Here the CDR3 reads CSASKQGGTEAFF. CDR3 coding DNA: TGCAGCGCTTCCAAACAGGGTGGTACTGAAGCTTTCTTT.

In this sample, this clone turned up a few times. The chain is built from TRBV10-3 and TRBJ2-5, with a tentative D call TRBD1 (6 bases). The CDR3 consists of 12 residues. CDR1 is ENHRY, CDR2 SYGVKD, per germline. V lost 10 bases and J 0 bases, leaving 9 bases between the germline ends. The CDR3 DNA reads TGTGCCACCGGGGACAACCAAGAGACCCAGTACTTC. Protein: CATGDNQETQYF.

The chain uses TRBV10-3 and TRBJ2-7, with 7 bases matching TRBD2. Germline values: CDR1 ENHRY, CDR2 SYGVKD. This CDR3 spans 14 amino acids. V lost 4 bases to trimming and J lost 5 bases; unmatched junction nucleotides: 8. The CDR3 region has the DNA TGTGCCATCAGTGCTCCGGGAGGCCAAAACGAGCAGTACTTC. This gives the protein CAISAPGGQNEQYF.

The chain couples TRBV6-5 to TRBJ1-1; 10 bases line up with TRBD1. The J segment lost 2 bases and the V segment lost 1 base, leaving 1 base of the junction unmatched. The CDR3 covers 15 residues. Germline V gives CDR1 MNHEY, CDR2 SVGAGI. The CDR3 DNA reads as TGTGCCAGCAGTTACTGGACAGGGGGTAACACTGAAGCTTTCTTT. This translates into CASSYWTGGNTEAFF.

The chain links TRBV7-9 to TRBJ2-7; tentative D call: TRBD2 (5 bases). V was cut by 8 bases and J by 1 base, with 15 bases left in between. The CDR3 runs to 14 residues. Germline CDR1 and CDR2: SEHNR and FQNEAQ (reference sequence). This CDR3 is CASSLETKSYEQYF. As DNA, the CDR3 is TGTGCCAGCTCCTTGGAGACTAAGTCCTACGAGCAGTACTTC.

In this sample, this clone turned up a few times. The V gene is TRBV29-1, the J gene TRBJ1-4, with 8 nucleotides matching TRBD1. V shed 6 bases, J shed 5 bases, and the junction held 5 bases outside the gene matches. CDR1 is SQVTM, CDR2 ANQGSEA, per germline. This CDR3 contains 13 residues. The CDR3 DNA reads TGCAGCGTGTCCCGGGACAGGAATGAAAAACTGTTTTTT. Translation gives CSVSRDRNEKLFF.

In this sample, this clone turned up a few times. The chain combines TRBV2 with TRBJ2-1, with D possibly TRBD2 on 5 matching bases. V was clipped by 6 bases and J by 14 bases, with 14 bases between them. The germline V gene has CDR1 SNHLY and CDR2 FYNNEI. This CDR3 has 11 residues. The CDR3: CASRDPGSEFF. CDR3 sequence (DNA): TGTGCCAGCAGGGACCCGGGGAGCGAGTTCTTC.

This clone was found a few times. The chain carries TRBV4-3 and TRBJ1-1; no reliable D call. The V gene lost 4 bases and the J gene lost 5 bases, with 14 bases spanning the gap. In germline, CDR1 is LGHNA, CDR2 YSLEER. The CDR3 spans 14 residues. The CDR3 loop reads CASSPSLTVTEAFF. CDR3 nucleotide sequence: TGCGCCAGCAGCCCCAGCCTTACAGTAACTGAAGCTTTCTTT.

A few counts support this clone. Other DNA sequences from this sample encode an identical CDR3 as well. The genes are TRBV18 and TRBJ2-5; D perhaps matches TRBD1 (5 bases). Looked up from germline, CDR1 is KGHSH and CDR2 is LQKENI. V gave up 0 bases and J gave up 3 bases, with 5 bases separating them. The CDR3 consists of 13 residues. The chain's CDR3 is CASSPPGEETQYF. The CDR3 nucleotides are TGTGCCAGCTCACCACCAGGGGAAGAGACCCAGTACTTC. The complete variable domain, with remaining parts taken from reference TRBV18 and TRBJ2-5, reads NAGVMQNPRHLVRRRGQEARLRCSPMKGHSHVYWYRQLPEEGLKFMVYLQKENIIDESGMPKERFSAEFPKEGPSILRIQQVVRGDSAAYFCASSPPGEETQYFGPGTRLLVL.

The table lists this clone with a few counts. The CDR3 reads CASSDRGSTSYEQYF. The CDR3 bases are TGTGCCAGCAGTGATCGCGGGAGTACCTCCTACGAGCAGTACTTC. The chain has TRBV2 and TRBJ2-7; 7 bases map to TRBD2. J gave up 0 bases and V 3 bases, and 5 bases lay outside the gene matches. Germline CDR1 reads SNHLY; CDR2 reads FYNNEI. The CDR3 is 15 residues long.

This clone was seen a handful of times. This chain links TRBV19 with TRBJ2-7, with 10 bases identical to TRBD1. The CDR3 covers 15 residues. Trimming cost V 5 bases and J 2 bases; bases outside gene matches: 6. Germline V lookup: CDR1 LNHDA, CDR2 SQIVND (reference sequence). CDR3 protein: CASSPRGTGAYEQYF. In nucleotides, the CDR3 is TGTGCCAGTAGTCCACGCGGGACAGGGGCCTACGAGCAGTACTTC.

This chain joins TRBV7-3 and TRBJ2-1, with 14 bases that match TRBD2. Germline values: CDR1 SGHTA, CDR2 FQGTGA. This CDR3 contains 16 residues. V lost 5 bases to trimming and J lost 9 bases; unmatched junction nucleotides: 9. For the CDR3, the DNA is TGTGCCAGCAGCCTGGGGACTAGCGGGAGTAGGGGTGAGCAGTTCTTC. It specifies CASSLGTSGSRGEQFF.

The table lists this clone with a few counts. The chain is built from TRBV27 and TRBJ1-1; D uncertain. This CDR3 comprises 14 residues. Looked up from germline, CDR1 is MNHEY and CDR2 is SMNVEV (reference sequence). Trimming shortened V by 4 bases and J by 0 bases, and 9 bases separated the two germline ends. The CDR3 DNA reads TGTGCCAGCAGTTCCGAAACTTTGAACACTGAAGCTTTCTTT. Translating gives CASSSETLNTEAFF.

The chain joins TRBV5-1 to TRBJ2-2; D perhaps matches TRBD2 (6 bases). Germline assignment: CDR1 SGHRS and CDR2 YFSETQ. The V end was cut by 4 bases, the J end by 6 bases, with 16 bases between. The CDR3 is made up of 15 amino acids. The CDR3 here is CASSPLGSRAGELFF. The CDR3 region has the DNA TGCGCCAGCAGCCCGCTCGGGAGCCGTGCCGGGGAGCTGTTTTTT. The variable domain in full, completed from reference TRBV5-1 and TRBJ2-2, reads KAGVTQTPRYLIKTRGQQVTLSCSPISGHRSVSWYQQTPGQGLQFLFEYFSETQRNKGNFPGRFSGRQFSNSRSEMNVSTLELGDSALYLCASSPLGSRAGELFFGEGSRLTVL.